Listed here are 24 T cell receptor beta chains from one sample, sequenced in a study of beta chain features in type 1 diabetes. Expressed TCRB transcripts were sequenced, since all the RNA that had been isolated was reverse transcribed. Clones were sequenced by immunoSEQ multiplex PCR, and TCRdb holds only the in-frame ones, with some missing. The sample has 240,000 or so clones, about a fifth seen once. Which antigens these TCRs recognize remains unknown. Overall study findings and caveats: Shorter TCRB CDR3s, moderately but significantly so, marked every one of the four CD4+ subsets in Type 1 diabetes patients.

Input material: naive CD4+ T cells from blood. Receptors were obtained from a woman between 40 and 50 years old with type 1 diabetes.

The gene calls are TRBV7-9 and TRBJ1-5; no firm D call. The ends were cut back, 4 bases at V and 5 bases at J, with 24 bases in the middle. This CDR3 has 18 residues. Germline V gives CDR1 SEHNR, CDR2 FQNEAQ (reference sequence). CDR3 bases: TGTGCCAGCAGCTCCACCGGGGTGTCCTTGAGCCTCGATCAGCCCCAGCATTTT. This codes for CASSSTGVSLSLDQPQHF.

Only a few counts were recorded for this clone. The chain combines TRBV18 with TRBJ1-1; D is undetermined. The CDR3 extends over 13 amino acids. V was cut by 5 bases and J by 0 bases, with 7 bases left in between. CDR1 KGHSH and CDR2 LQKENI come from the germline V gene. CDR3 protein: CASSENLNTEAFF. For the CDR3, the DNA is TGTGCCAGCTCAGAGAACCTGAACACTGAAGCTTTCTTT.

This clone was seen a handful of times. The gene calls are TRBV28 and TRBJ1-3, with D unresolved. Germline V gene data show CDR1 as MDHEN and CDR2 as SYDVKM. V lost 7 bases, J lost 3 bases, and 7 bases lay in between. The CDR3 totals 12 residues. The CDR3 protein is CASTLFGNTIYF. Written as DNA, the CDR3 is TGTGCCAGCACCCTCTTTGGAAACACCATATATTTT.

The CDR3 sequence: CASSSLLGQGAGGYTF. CDR3 coding DNA: TGCGCCAGCAGCTCCTTACTGGGACAGGGGGCAGGTGGCTACACCTTC. The gene calls are TRBV5-1 and TRBJ1-2; TRBD1 matches 12 bases. Trimming removed 3 bases from V and 7 bases from J; junction bases left unmatched: 10. The germline V gene has CDR1 SGHRS and CDR2 YFSETQ. The CDR3 sequence is 16 residues long.

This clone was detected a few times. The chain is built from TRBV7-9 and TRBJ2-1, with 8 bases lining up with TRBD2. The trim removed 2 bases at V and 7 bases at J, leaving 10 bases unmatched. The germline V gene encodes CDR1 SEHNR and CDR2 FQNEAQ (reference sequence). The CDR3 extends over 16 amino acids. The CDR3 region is CASSLSAGGGWNEQFF. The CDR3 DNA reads TGTGCCAGCAGCTTAAGTGCGGGAGGAGGGTGGAATGAGCAGTTCTTC.

CDR3 DNA sequence: TGCAGCGTTGTTGTGCAGGTGAACACTGAAGCTTTCTTT. This translates into CSVVVQVNTEAFF. This chain uses TRBV29-1 with TRBJ1-1; D call uncertain. CDR3 length equals 13 residues. Between the trimmed V and J ends, which lost 4 bases and 0 bases, there was a span of 9 bases. The germline gives CDR1 SQVTM, CDR2 ANQGSEA.

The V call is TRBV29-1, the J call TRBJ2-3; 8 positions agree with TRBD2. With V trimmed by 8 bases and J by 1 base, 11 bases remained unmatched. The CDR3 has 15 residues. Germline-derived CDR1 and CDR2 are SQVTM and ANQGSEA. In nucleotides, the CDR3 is TGCAGCTCCTCCGGAATAGCGGGGCGCACAGATACGCAGTATTTT. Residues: CSSSGIAGRTDTQYF.

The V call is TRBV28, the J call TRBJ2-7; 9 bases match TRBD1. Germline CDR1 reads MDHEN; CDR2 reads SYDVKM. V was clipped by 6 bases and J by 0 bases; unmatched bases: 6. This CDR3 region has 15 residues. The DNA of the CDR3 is TGTGCCAGCAGAACGGACAGGGGAAGCTCCTACGAGCAGTACTTC. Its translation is CASRTDRGSSYEQYF.

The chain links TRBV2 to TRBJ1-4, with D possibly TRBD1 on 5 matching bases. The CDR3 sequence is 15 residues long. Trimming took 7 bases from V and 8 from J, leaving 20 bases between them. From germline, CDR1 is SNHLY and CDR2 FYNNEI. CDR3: CASMGGPGREEKLFF. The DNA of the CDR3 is TGTGCCAGCATGGGGGGTCCCGGACGGGAAGAAAAACTGTTTTTT.

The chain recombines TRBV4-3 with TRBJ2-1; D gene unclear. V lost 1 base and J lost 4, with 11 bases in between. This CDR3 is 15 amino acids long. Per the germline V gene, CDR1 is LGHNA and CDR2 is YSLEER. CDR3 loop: CASSQGIATYNEQFF. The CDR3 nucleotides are TGCGCCAGCAGCCAAGGGATAGCTACTTACAATGAGCAGTTCTTC.

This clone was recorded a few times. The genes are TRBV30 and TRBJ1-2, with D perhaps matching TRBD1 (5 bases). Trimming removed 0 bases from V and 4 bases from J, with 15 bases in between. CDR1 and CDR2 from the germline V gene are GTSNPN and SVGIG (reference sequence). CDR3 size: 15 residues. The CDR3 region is CAWSVRRPGGYGYTF. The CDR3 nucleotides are TGTGCCTGGAGTGTCCGCCGACCGGGGGGCTATGGCTACACCTTC.

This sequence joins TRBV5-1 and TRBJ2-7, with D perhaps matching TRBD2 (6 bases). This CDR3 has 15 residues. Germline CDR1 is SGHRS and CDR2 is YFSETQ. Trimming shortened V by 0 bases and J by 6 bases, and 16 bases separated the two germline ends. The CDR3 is CASSLGMTSLLEQYF. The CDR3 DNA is TGCGCCAGCAGCTTGGGAATGACTAGTTTGCTCGAGCAGTACTTC.

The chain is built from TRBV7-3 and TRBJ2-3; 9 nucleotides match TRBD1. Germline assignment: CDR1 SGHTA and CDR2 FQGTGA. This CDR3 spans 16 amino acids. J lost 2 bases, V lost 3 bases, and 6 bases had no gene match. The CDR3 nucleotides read TGTGCCAGCAGCTTGGGAGGACAGGGGACCACAGATACGCAGTATTTT. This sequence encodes CASSLGGQGTTDTQYF. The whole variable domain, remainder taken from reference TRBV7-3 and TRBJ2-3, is GAGVSQTPSNKVTEKGKYVELRCDPISGHTALYWYRQSLGQGPEFLIYFQGTGAADDSGLPNDRFFAVRPEGSVSTLKIQRTERGDSAVYLCASSLGGQGTTDTQYFGPGTRLTVL.

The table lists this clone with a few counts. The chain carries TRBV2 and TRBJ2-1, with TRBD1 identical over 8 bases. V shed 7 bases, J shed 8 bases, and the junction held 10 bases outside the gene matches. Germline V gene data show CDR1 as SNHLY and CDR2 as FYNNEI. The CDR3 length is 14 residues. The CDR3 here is CASMETGANDEQFF. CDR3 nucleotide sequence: TGTGCCAGCATGGAGACAGGGGCTAACGATGAGCAGTTCTTC.

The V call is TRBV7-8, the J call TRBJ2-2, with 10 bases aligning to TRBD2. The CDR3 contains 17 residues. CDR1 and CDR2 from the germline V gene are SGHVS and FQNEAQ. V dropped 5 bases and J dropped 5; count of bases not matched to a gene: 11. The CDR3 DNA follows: TGTGCCAGCAGCCCTTTCGGAGCGGGAGGGAGTACCGGGGAGCTGTTTTTT. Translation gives CASSPFGAGGSTGELFF.

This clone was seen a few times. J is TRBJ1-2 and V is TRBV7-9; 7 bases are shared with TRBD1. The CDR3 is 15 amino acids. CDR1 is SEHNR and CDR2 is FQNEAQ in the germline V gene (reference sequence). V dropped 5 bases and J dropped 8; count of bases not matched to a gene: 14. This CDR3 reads CASSGPGGWSIGYTF. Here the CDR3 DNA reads TGTGCCAGCAGCGGCCCAGGGGGTTGGTCTATCGGCTACACCTTC.

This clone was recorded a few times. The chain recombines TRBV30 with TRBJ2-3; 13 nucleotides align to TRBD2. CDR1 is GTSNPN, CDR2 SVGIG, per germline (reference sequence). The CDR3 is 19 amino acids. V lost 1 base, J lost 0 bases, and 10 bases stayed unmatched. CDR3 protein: CAWSARRTSGSESTDTQYF. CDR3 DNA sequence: TGTGCCTGGAGTGCGAGACGGACTAGCGGGAGCGAGAGCACAGATACGCAGTATTTT.

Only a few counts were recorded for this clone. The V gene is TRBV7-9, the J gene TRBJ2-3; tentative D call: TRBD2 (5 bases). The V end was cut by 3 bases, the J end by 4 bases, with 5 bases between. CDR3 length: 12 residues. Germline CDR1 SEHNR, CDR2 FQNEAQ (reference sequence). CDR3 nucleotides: TGTGCCAGCAGCTTTAGCGCAGATACGCAGTATTTT. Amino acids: CASSFSADTQYF.

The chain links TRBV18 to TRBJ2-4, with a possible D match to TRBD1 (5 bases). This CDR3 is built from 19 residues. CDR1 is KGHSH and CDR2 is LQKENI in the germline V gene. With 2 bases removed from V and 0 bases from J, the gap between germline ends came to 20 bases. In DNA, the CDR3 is TGTGCCAGCTCACCAATTAGGGAAACAGGCGGTCTAGCCAAAAACATTCAGTACTTC. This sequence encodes CASSPIRETGGLAKNIQYF.

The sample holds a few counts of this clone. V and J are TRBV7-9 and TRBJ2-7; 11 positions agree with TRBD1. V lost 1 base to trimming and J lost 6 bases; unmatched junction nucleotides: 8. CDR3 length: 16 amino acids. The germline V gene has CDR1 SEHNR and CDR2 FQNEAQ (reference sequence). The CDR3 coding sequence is TGTGCCAGCAGCTTAGGGACAGGGGGCATTTCCCTCGAGCAGTACTTC. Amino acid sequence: CASSLGTGGISLEQYF.

This CDR3 is CASRTGGNEQFF. CDR3 bases: TGTGCCAGTAGGACAGGGGGCAATGAGCAGTTCTTC. This chain joins TRBV28 and TRBJ2-1; 10 nucleotides agree with TRBD1. The CDR3 has 12 residues. V was pared by 9 bases and J by 6 bases, with 2 bases of the junction left unmatched. Germline V CDR1 and CDR2: MDHEN, SYDVKM. Supplemented by reference TRBV28 and TRBJ2-1, the full variable domain reads DVKVTQSSRYLVKRTGEKVFLECVQDMDHENMFWYRQDPGLGLRLIYFSYDVKMKEKGDIPEGYSVSREKKERFSLILESASTNQTSMYLCASRTGGNEQFFGPGTRLTVL.

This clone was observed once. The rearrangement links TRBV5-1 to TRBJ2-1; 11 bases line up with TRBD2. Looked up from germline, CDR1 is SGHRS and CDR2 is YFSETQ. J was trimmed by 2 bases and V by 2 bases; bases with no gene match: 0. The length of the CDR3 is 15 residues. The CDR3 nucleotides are TGCGCCAGCAGCTTACTAGCGGGGGCCTACAATGAGCAGTTCTTC. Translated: CASSLLAGAYNEQFF.

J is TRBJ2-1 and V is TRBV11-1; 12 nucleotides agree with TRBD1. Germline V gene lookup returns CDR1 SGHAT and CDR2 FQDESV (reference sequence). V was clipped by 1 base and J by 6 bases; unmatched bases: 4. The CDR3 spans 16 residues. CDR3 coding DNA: TGTGCCAGCAGCTTAGGTGGGACAGGGGGCATCAATGAGCAGTTCTTC. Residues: CASSLGGTGGINEQFF.

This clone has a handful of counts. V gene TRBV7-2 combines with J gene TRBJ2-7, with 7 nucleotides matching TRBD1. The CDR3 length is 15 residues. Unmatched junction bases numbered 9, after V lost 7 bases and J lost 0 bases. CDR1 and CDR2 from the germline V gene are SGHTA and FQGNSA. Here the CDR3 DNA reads TGTGCCAGCACAAAACAGGGGCCTAGCTCCTACGAGCAGTACTTC. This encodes CASTKQGPSSYEQYF.